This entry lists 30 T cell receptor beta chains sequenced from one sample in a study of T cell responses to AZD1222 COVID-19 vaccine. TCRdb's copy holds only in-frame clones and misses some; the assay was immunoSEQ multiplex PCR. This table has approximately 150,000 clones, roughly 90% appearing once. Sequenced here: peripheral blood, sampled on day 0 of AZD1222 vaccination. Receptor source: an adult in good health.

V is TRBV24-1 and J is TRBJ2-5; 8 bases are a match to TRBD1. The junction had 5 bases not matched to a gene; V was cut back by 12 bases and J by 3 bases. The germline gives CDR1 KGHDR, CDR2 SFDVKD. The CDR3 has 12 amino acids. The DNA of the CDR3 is TGTGCCGCCTCGGACAGGGAAGAGACCCAGTACTTC. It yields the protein CAASDREETQYF.

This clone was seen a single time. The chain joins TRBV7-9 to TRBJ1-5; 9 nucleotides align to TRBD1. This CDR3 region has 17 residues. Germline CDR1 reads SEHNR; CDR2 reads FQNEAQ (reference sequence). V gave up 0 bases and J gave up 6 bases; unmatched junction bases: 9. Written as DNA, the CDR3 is TGTGCCAGCAGCTTAGCCCTATCCGGGACAGGGACTCAGCCCCAGCATTTT. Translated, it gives CASSLALSGTGTQPQHF.

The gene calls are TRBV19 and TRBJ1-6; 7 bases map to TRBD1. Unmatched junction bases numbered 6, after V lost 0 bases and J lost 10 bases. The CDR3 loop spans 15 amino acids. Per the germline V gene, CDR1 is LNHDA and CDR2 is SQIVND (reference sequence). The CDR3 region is CASSIEETGRSPLHF. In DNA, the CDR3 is TGTGCCAGTAGTATAGAGGAGACAGGGAGGTCACCCCTCCACTTT.

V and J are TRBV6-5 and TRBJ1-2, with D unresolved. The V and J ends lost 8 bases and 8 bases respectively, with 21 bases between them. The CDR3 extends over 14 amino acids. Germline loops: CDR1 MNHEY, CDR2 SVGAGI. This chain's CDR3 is CASDLLMSPIGYTF. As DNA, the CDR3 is TGTGCCAGCGACCTCCTCATGAGCCCCATCGGCTACACCTTC.

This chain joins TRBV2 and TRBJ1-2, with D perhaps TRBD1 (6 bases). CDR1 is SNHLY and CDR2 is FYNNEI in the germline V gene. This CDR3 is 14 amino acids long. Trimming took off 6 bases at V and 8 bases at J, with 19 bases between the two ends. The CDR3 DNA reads TGTGCCAGCAGCCTGAGCCGGGACACAGGGGGCTACACCTTC. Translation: CASSLSRDTGGYTF.

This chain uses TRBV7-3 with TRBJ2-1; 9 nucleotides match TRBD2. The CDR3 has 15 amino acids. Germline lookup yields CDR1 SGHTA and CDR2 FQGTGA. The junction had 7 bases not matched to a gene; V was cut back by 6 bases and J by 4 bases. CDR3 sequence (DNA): TGTGCCAGCAGTGACGCGGGAGGGTTATACAATGAGCAGTTCTTC. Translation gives CASSDAGGLYNEQFF.

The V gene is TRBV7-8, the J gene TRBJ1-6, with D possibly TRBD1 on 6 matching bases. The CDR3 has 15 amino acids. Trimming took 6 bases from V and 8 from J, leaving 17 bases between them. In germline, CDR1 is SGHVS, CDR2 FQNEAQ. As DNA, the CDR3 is TGTGCCAGCAGACTGAGCGGGGGGCCGGATTCACCCCTCCACTTT. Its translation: CASRLSGGPDSPLHF.

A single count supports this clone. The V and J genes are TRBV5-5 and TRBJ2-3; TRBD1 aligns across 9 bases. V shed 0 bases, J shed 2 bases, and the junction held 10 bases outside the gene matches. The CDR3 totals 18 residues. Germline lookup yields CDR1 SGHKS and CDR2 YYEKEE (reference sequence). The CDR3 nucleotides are TGTGCCAGCAGCTTGGATGGTTGGACAGGGGCCCCCACAGATACGCAGTATTTT. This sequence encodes CASSLDGWTGAPTDTQYF.

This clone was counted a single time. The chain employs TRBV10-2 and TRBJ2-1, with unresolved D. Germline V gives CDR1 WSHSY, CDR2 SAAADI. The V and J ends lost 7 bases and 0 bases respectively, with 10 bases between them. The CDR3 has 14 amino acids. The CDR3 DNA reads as TGCGCCAGCACTACTCGTGGCTCCTACAATGAGCAGTTCTTC. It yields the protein CASTTRGSYNEQFF.

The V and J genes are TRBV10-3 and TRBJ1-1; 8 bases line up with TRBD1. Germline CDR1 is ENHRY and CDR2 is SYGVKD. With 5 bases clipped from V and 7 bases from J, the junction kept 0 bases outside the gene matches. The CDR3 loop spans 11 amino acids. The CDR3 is CAISTGGEAFF. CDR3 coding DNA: TGTGCCATCAGTACAGGGGGTGAAGCTTTCTTT.

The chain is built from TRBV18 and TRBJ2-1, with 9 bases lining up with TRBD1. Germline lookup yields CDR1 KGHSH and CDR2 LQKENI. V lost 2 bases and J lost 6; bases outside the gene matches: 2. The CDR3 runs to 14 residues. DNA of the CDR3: TGTGCCAGCTCACCAGGGACAGGGCTCAATGAGCAGTTCTTC. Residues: CASSPGTGLNEQFF.

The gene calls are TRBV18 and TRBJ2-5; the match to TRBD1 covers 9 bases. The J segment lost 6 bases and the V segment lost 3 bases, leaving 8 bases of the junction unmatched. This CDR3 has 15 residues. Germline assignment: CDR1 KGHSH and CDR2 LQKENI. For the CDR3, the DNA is TGTGCCAGCTCACCTGGGACAGGGTCCAATAAGACCCAGTACTTC. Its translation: CASSPGTGSNKTQYF. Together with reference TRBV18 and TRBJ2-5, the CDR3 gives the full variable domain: NAGVMQNPRHLVRRRGQEARLRCSPMKGHSHVYWYRQLPEEGLKFMVYLQKENIIDESGMPKERFSAEFPKEGPSILRIQQVVRGDSAAYFCASSPGTGSNKTQYFGPGTRLLVL.

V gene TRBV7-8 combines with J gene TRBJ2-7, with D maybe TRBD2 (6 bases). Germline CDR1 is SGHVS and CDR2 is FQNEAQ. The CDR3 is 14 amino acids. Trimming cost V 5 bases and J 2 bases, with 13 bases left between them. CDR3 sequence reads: CASSRLGGPYEQYF. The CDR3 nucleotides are TGTGCCAGCAGCCGGTTGGGAGGTCCCTACGAGCAGTACTTC.

The CDR3 reads CASSYGGLNTEAFF. The CDR3 DNA is TGTGCCAGCAGTTACGGGGGCCTCAACACTGAAGCTTTCTTT. The chain couples TRBV6-5 to TRBJ1-1, with D perhaps TRBD1 (6 bases). With 2 bases removed from V and 2 bases from J, the gap between germline ends came to 9 bases. Looked up from germline, CDR1 is MNHEY and CDR2 is SVGAGI. This CDR3 spans 14 amino acids.

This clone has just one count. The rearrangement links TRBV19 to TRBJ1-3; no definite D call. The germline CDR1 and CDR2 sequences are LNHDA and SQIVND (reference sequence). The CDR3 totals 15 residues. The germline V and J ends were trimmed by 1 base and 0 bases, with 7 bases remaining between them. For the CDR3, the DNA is TGTGCCAGTAGTATAGGATTGGACTCTGGAAACACCATATATTTT. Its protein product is CASSIGLDSGNTIYF. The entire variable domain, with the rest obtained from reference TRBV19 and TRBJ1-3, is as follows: DGGITQSPKYLFRKEGQNVTLSCEQNLNHDAMYWYRQDPGQGLRLIYYSQIVNDFQKGDIAEGYSVSREKKESFPLTVTSAQKNPTAFYLCASSIGLDSGNTIYFGEGSWLTVV.

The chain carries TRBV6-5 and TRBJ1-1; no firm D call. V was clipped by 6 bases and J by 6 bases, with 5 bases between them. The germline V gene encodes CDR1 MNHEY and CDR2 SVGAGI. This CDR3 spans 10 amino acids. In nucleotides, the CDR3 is TGTGCCAGCAGAGGCGCTGAAGCTTTCTTT. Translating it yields CASRGAEAFF.

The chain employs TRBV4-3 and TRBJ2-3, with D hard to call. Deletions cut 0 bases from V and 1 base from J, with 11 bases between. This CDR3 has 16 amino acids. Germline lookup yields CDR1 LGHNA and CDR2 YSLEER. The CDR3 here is CASSQDKTVGTDTQYF. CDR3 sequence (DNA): TGCGCCAGCAGCCAAGATAAAACTGTCGGCACAGATACGCAGTATTTT.

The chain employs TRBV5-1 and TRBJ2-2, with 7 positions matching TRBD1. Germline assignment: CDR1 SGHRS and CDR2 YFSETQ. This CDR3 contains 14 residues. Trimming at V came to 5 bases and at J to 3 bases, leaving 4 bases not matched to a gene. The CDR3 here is CASRWDSYTGELFF. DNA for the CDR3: TGCGCCAGCAGGTGGGACAGCTACACCGGGGAGCTGTTTTTT. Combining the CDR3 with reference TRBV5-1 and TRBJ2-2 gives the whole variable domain KAGVTQTPRYLIKTRGQQVTLSCSPISGHRSVSWYQQTPGQGLQFLFEYFSETQRNKGNFPGRFSGRQFSNSRSEMNVSTLELGDSALYLCASRWDSYTGELFFGEGSRLTVL.

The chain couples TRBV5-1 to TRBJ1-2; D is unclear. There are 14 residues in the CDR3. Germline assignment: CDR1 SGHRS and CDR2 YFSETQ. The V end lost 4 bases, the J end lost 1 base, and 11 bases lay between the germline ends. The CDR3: CASSPFWGNYGYTF. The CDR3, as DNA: TGCGCCAGCAGCCCCTTTTGGGGTAACTATGGCTACACCTTC.

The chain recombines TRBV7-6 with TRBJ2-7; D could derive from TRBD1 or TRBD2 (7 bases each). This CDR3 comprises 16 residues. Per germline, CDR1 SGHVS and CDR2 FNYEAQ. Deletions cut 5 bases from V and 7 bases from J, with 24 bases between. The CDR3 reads CASSQGGLAESVEQYF. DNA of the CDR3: TGTGCCAGCAGCCAGGGGGGGCTAGCGGAGAGCGTAGAGCAGTACTTC.

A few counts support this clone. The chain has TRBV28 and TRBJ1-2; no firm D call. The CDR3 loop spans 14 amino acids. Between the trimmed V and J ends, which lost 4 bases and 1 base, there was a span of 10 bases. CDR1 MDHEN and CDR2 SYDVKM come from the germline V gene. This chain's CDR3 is CASSSSPINYGYTF. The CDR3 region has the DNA TGTGCCAGCAGTTCCTCTCCCATTAACTATGGCTACACCTTC.

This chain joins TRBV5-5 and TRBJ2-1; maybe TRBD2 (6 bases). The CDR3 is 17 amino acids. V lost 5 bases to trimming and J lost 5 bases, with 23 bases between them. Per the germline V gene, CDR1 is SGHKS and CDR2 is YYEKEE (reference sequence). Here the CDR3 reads CASRRGSTSRLNNEQFF. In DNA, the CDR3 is TGTGCCAGCAGGCGGGGATCGACCTCGCGGCTAAACAATGAGCAGTTCTTC.

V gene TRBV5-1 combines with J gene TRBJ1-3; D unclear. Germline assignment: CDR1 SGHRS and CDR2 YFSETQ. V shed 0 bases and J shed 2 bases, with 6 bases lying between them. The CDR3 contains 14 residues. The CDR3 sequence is CASSLGETGNTIYF. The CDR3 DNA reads TGCGCCAGCAGCTTGGGGGAAACTGGAAACACCATATATTTT.

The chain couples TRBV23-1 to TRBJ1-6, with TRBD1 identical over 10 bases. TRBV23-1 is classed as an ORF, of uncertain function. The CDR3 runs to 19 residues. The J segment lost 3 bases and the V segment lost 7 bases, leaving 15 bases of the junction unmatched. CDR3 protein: CASKKPSGQGSFYNSPLHF. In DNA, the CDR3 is TGCGCCAGCAAGAAGCCCTCGGGACAGGGGAGTTTCTATAATTCACCCCTCCACTTT.

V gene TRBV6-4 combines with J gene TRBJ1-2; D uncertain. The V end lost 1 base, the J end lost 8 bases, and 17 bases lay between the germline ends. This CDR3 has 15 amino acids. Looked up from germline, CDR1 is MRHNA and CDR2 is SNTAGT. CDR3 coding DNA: TGTGCCAGCAGTGACTTTGTCGGGCCGCGCGGGGGCTACACCTTC. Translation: CASSDFVGPRGGYTF.

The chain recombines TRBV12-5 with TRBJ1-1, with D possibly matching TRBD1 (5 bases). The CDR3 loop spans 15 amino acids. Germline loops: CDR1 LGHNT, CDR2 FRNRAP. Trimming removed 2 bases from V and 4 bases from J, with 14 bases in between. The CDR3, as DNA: TGTGCTAGTGGTTTGCCTTTAGGGGTGGGCACTGAAGCTTTCTTT. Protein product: CASGLPLGVGTEAFF.

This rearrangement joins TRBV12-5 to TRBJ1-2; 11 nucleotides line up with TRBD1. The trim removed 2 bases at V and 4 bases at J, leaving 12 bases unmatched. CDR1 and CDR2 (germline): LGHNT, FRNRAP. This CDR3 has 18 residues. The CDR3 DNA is TGTGCTAGTGGTTTGCAACTCCAGGGACAGGGGGATCTCTATGGCTACACCTTC. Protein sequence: CASGLQLQGQGDLYGYTF.

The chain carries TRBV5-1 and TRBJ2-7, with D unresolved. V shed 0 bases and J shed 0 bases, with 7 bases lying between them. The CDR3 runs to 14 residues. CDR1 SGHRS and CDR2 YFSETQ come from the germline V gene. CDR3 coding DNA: TGCGCCAGCAGCTTGGAGGCCAACTCCTACGAGCAGTACTTC. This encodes CASSLEANSYEQYF.

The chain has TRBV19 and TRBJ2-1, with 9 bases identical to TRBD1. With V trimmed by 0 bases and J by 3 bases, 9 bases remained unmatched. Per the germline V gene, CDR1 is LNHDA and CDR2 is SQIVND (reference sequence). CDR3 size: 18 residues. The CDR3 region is CASSIDPQQGANYNEQFF. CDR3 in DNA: TGTGCCAGTAGTATAGATCCACAACAGGGGGCGAACTACAATGAGCAGTTCTTC.

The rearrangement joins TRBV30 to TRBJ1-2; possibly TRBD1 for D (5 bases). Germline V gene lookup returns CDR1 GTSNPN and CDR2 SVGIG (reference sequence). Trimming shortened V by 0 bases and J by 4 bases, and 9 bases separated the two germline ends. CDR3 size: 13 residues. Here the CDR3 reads CAWSVRGSYGYTF. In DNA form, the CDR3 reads TGTGCCTGGAGTGTTCGGGGGAGCTATGGCTACACCTTC.